These 22 T cell receptor beta chains originate from one sample sequenced in a study of technical replicates of blood from several donors. Produced via immunoSEQ multiplex PCR; TCRdb's table is partial and in-frame only. The data contain roughly 80,000 clones, just over 95% of them seen just once; the ten biggest clones take up 0.2%. The sequenced sample was T cells isolated from PBMCs. The source is a human donor in good health.

The V gene is TRBV30, the J gene TRBJ1-5; no clear D gene. The V end was cut by 1 base, the J end by 8 bases, with 12 bases between. The CDR3 covers 13 residues. CDR1 and CDR2 from the germline V gene are GTSNPN and SVGIG (reference sequence). This CDR3 is CAWSAGNSEPQHF. As DNA, the CDR3 is TGTGCCTGGAGTGCGGGGAACTCGGAGCCCCAGCATTTT.

V and J are TRBV9 and TRBJ2-3; 9 nucleotides line up with TRBD2. CDR3 length: 16 residues. From germline, CDR1 is SGDLS and CDR2 YYNGEE. V dropped 4 bases and J dropped 1; count of bases not matched to a gene: 7. Here the CDR3 reads CASSSYWTSGTDTQYF. The DNA of the CDR3 is TGTGCCAGCAGCTCATACTGGACTAGCGGCACAGATACGCAGTATTTT.

The V gene is TRBV7-6, the J gene TRBJ2-1, with TRBD2 matching 7 bases. The CDR3 has 17 amino acids. The trim removed 0 bases at V and 2 bases at J, leaving 7 bases unmatched. Germline CDR1 and CDR2: SGHVS and FNYEAQ. Written as DNA, the CDR3 is TGTGCCAGCAGCTTAGCTTCGGGTAGCGGGCCCTACAATGAGCAGTTCTTC. It translates to CASSLASGSGPYNEQFF.

This chain connects TRBV29-1 to TRBJ2-7; 12 nucleotides align to TRBD2. The V gene's germline CDR1 is SQVTM and CDR2 ANQGSEA. V lost 5 bases to trimming and J lost 2 bases; unmatched junction nucleotides: 4. This CDR3 is built from 14 residues. The CDR3 loop reads CSVTGLAGPYEQYF. The CDR3 nucleotides are TGCAGCGTTACTGGACTAGCGGGACCCTACGAGCAGTACTTC.

This chain uses TRBV28 with TRBJ2-6; 9 bases are shared with TRBD1. The germline gives CDR1 MDHEN, CDR2 SYDVKM. J gave up 4 bases and V 6 bases, and 13 bases lay outside the gene matches. The CDR3 length is 18 residues. DNA for the CDR3: TGTGCCAGCAGGACCCCCGTGGGACAGGGTGCCGGGGCCAACGTCCTGACTTTC. Its protein is CASRTPVGQGAGANVLTF.

This clone showed up just once. The rearrangement links TRBV14 to TRBJ2-1, with TRBD2 identical over 12 bases. V shed 2 bases, J shed 0 bases, and the junction held 2 bases outside the gene matches. Germline-derived CDR1 and CDR2 are SGHDN and FVKESK. The CDR3 is 17 residues long. CDR3 nucleotides: TGTGCCAGCAGCCAATCGACTAGCGGGAGCTCCTACAATGAGCAGTTCTTC. Translated, it gives CASSQSTSGSSYNEQFF.

The rearrangement uses TRBV18 and TRBJ1-1; 7 nucleotides align to TRBD1. CDR3 length: 15 amino acids. Germline V CDR1 and CDR2: KGHSH, LQKENI. The V gene end was trimmed by 0 bases and the J gene end by 3 bases; junction bases not matched to a gene: 4. The CDR3 is CASSPPSTGDTEAFF. Written as DNA, the CDR3 is TGTGCCAGCTCACCACCTTCAACAGGGGACACTGAAGCTTTCTTT.

The V and J genes are TRBV13 and TRBJ2-7; 14 nucleotides agree with TRBD2. The CDR3 consists of 17 residues. In germline, CDR1 is PRHDT, CDR2 FYEKMQ (reference sequence). Trimming took 3 bases from V and 6 from J; bases not matched to a gene: 10. CDR3 DNA: TGTGCCAGCAGCTTCTCCGGGACTAGCGGGAGCTGGGGCGAGCAGTACTTC. This encodes CASSFSGTSGSWGEQYF.

This clone was counted once. The J gene is TRBJ1-1, the V gene TRBV30; D may be TRBD1 (6 bases). Germline V CDR1 and CDR2: GTSNPN, SVGIG (reference sequence). The CDR3 spans 14 residues. V dropped 4 bases and J dropped 6 bases, with 18 bases sitting between them. The CDR3 here is CAWTSGQVLPEAFF. The CDR3 DNA sequence: TGTGCCTGGACCTCGGGACAAGTCTTACCTGAAGCTTTCTTT.

This clone was counted once. The V and J genes are TRBV28 and TRBJ2-3; TRBD1 is a possible D gene (5 bases). CDR1 and CDR2 from the germline V gene are MDHEN and SYDVKM. Trimming took 10 bases from V and 4 from J, leaving 27 bases between them. This CDR3 is 17 amino acids long. CDR3 residues: CATDAGRQGFGADTQYF. The CDR3 coding sequence is TGTGCCACCGATGCTGGGCGTCAGGGATTCGGCGCAGATACGCAGTATTTT.

This chain links TRBV14 with TRBJ2-3; the D gene is possibly TRBD1 (6 bases). The V gene's germline CDR1 is SGHDN and CDR2 FVKESK. The CDR3 totals 17 residues. V was cut by 3 bases and J by 2 bases, with 18 bases left in between. The CDR3 region has the DNA TGTGCCAGCAGCCACTTAGACAGGTTCATGAACACAGATACGCAGTATTTT. Protein sequence: CASSHLDRFMNTDTQYF.

This clone was observed a handful of times. The rearrangement links TRBV4-1 to TRBJ2-7; D is unclear. Germline V lookup: CDR1 MGHRA, CDR2 YSYEKL. The V gene lost 1 base and the J gene lost 8 bases, with 12 bases spanning the gap. The CDR3 loop spans 13 amino acids. The CDR3 protein is CASSQGHDTQQYF. DNA of the CDR3: TGCGCCAGCAGCCAAGGGCACGATACCCAGCAGTACTTC.

The chain combines TRBV19 with TRBJ2-7; perhaps TRBD1 as D (6 bases). The germline V and J ends were trimmed by 5 bases and 6 bases, with 17 bases remaining between them. Germline V gene lookup returns CDR1 LNHDA and CDR2 SQIVND (reference sequence). The CDR3 runs to 14 residues. CDR3 nucleotides: TGTGCCAGTAGTCAGGGGACCATAGGGTTCGAGCAGTACTTC. This sequence encodes CASSQGTIGFEQYF.

This clone was seen just once. J is TRBJ2-3 and V is TRBV11-2, with 8 bases identical to TRBD2. The germline gives CDR1 SGHAT, CDR2 FQNNGV. The V gene end was trimmed by 5 bases and the J gene end by 2 bases; junction bases not matched to a gene: 9. The CDR3 has 16 amino acids. CDR3 nucleotides: TGTGCCAGCAGCCCAGGGACGGGGGGGCCCACAGATACGCAGTATTTT. As protein: CASSPGTGGPTDTQYF.

The chain combines TRBV30 with TRBJ1-5; 8 bases agree with TRBD1. Trimming took 2 bases from V and 6 from J; bases not matched to a gene: 6. The CDR3 contains 14 residues. Germline-derived CDR1 and CDR2 are GTSNPN and SVGIG (reference sequence). The CDR3 coding sequence is TGTGCCTGGAGTTCTCGGACAGGGTCTCAGCCCCAGCATTTT. Its protein is CAWSSRTGSQPQHF.

V is TRBV2 and J is TRBJ1-1, with 7 bases fitting TRBD1. V shed 8 bases, J shed 3 bases, and the junction held 6 bases outside the gene matches. This CDR3 has 13 residues. Per the germline V gene, CDR1 is SNHLY and CDR2 is FYNNEI. CDR3 region: CASPRDSHTEAFF. DNA for the CDR3: TGTGCCAGCCCCAGGGACAGTCACACTGAAGCTTTCTTT.

V and J are TRBV28 and TRBJ2-1; perhaps TRBD2 as D (6 bases). The ends were cut back, 5 bases at V and 6 bases at J, with 20 bases in the middle. The CDR3 runs 16 residues. Germline V gene sequence: CDR1 MDHEN, CDR2 SYDVKM. The CDR3 bases are TGTGCCAGCAGTGGTATTGAGACGACTAGTCCCAATGAGCAGTTCTTC. As protein: CASSGIETTSPNEQFF.

This rearrangement joins TRBV5-1 to TRBJ2-5, with 11 bases identical to TRBD2. The CDR3 covers 14 residues. Germline lookup yields CDR1 SGHRS and CDR2 YFSETQ. The V segment lost 2 bases and the J segment 6 bases; nucleotides outside the gene matches: 3. As DNA, the CDR3 is TGCGCCAGCAGCTTTAGCGGGAGGGCTCAGACCCAGTACTTC. As protein: CASSFSGRAQTQYF.

The chain couples TRBV6-5 to TRBJ2-7; 7 bases map to TRBD1. The CDR3 is 12 amino acids. CDR1 and CDR2 from the germline V gene are MNHEY and SVGAGI. Germline trimming cut 8 bases from V and 3 bases from J; bases unmatched to any gene: 4. The CDR3 DNA is TGTGCCAGCGGGGGACAGAGCTACGAGCAGTACTTC. This encodes CASGGQSYEQYF.

This chain connects TRBV2 to TRBJ2-3; 8 bases match TRBD2. The ends lost 0 bases at V and 7 bases at J; junction bases unmatched: 18. The CDR3 length is 19 residues. Germline V gene lookup returns CDR1 SNHLY and CDR2 FYNNEI. CDR3 bases: TGTGCCAGCAGTGAAGCCTTCTGGGGGACTAGTCAGGGTCAGAATACGCAGTATTTT. Translation gives CASSEAFWGTSQGQNTQYF.

The chain combines TRBV19 with TRBJ2-3, with 10 nucleotides matching TRBD2. The CDR3 loop spans 17 amino acids. CDR1 and CDR2 from the germline V gene are LNHDA and SQIVND (reference sequence). V was clipped by 3 bases and J by 4 bases; unmatched bases: 10. The CDR3 region has the DNA TGTGCCAGTAGTATTTTCAGCGGGAGGGCCTTGGCAGATACGCAGTATTTT. Translating it yields CASSIFSGRALADTQYF. Combining the CDR3 with reference TRBV19 and TRBJ2-3 gives the whole variable domain DGGITQSPKYLFRKEGQNVTLSCEQNLNHDAMYWYRQDPGQGLRLIYYSQIVNDFQKGDIAEGYSVSREKKESFPLTVTSAQKNPTAFYLCASSIFSGRALADTQYFGPGTRLTVL.

The V call is TRBV10-3, the J call TRBJ1-2, with 11 positions matching TRBD1. This CDR3 region has 15 residues. V trimming: 10 bases; J trimming: 3 bases; junction bases outside the gene matches: 10. Germline CDR1 and CDR2: ENHRY and SYGVKD. The CDR3 DNA follows: TGTGCCAGCTACGGGACAGGGGGTCGGGACTATGGCTACACCTTC. This gives the protein CASYGTGGRDYGYTF.